The next 11 T cell receptor beta chains were all read from a single sample in a study of T cells in Graves' hyperthyroidism and ophthalmopathy. Amplification targeted TCR beta CDR3 regions from RNA transcripts. First-round RT-PCR of the TCR CDR3 relied on the HTBI primer set. TCRdb reprocessed the multiplex PCR reads with MiXCR, giving one entry per CDR3 protein. The sample records about 640,000 distinct CDR3 sequences, less than 25% being singletons. The sequencing input was blood. These receptors all stem from a man aged 30-40 years with Graves' ophthalmopathy.

This clonotype has a count of ten or more. This chain links TRBV18 with TRBJ2-5, with D perhaps TRBD1 (6 bases). Trimming took 8 bases from V and 2 from J, leaving 12 bases between them. In germline, CDR1 is KGHSH, CDR2 LQKENI. The CDR3 totals 13 residues. In DNA form, the CDR3 reads TGTGCCAGCAATGACAGGTTACAAGAGACCCAGTACTTC. Encoded protein: CASNDRLQETQYF. Variable domain in full (rest from reference TRBV18 and TRBJ2-5): NAGVMQNPRHLVRRRGQEARLRCSPMKGHSHVYWYRQLPEEGLKFMVYLQKENIIDESGMPKERFSAEFPKEGPSILRIQQVVRGDSAAYFCASNDRLQETQYFGPGTRLLVL.

This clonotype was counted many times. The chain couples TRBV30 to TRBJ1-1; D is possibly TRBD1 (6 bases). Trimming pared 7 bases from V and 1 base from J, leaving 13 bases between. This CDR3 comprises 13 residues. Germline V gene sequence: CDR1 GTSNPN, CDR2 SVGIG (reference sequence). The chain's CDR3 is CASWAQGNTEAFF. Here the CDR3 DNA reads TGTGCCTCATGGGCACAGGGGAACACTGAAGCTTTCTTT.

The chain employs TRBV29-1 and TRBJ2-7, with 10 bases lining up with TRBD1. With V trimmed by 4 bases and J by 6 bases, 6 bases remained unmatched. Looked up from germline, CDR1 is SQVTM and CDR2 is ANQGSEA. The CDR3 has 13 amino acids. This CDR3 is CSVGDRGGLEQYF. For the CDR3, the DNA is TGCAGCGTTGGGGACAGGGGAGGGCTCGAGCAGTACTTC.

This chain joins TRBV5-8 and TRBJ2-5; 14 nucleotides match TRBD2. Germline loops: CDR1 SGHTS, CDR2 YDEGEE. The CDR3 runs 19 residues. The V gene end was trimmed by 4 bases and the J gene end by 5 bases; junction bases not matched to a gene: 16. The CDR3, as DNA: TGTGCCAGCAGCATACCGGGACTAGCGGGAGAGGTTTGGGGGGAGACCCAGTACTTC. As protein: CASSIPGLAGEVWGETQYF.

This clonotype was recorded many times. This chain connects TRBV2 to TRBJ2-5, with TRBD2 matching 10 bases. With V trimmed by 5 bases and J by 2 bases, 5 bases remained unmatched. The germline V gene encodes CDR1 SNHLY and CDR2 FYNNEI. This CDR3 has 15 residues. The CDR3 nucleotides are TGTGCCAGCAGTCATAGACTAGCGGGTCAAGAGACCCAGTACTTC. The encoded protein is CASSHRLAGQETQYF.

This clonotype was counted many times. The J gene is TRBJ2-1, the V gene TRBV20-1, with 9 bases that match TRBD1. CDR3 size: 16 residues. Per germline, CDR1 DFQATT and CDR2 SNEGSKA (reference sequence). V was clipped by 0 bases and J by 8 bases; unmatched bases: 11. The CDR3 spells CSARDRGTGTVDEQFF. CDR3 DNA sequence: TGCAGTGCTAGAGACCGCGGGACAGGGACGGTTGATGAGCAGTTCTTC.

This clonotype was seen ten or more times. This sequence joins TRBV18 and TRBJ2-7; possible D gene TRBD1, 6 bases. V lost 3 bases to trimming and J lost 6 bases, with 15 bases between them. Germline loops: CDR1 KGHSH, CDR2 LQKENI. This CDR3 spans 14 amino acids. The CDR3 here is CASSPGTLFREQYF. The CDR3 bases are TGTGCCAGCTCACCCGGGACACTATTCCGCGAGCAGTACTTC.

This clonotype has a handful of counts. The chain is built from TRBV2 and TRBJ2-7; 7 bases agree with TRBD1. The CDR3 loop spans 15 amino acids. Per the germline V gene, CDR1 is SNHLY and CDR2 is FYNNEI. V gave up 6 bases and J gave up 3 bases; unmatched junction bases: 11. The CDR3 is CASSKNRGSNYEQYF. The CDR3 nucleotides read TGTGCCAGCAGCAAAAACAGGGGCAGTAACTACGAGCAGTACTTC.

This clonotype turned up a few times. V usage is TRBV29-1 and J usage is TRBJ2-2, with TRBD2 matching over 14 bases. Germline CDR1 is SQVTM and CDR2 is ANQGSEA. After removal of 5 bases from V and 4 bases from J, the junction contained 12 bases not matched to a gene. The CDR3 extends over 18 amino acids. The CDR3 spells CSVFVRLAGGFGTGELFF. As DNA, the CDR3 is TGCAGCGTTTTCGTCCGACTAGCGGGAGGGTTCGGCACCGGGGAGCTGTTTTTT.

The chain uses TRBV10-1 and TRBJ2-2; D not certain. The length of the CDR3 is 13 residues. V was clipped by 4 bases and J by 5 bases, with 8 bases between them. Germline-derived CDR1 and CDR2 are WNHNN and SYGVQD (reference sequence). The CDR3 DNA reads as TGCGCCAGCAGTGCGTATGTTACCGGGGAGCTGTTTTTT. Residues: CASSAYVTGELFF.

The chain combines TRBV7-3 with TRBJ2-3, with D possibly being TRBD1 (5 bases). Germline CDR1 and CDR2: SGHTA and FQGTGA. The ends were cut back, 5 bases at V and 0 bases at J, with 12 bases in the middle. CDR3 length: 15 residues. The CDR3 sequence is CASSPRTTSTDTQYF. The CDR3 DNA follows: TGTGCCAGCAGCCCCCGGACAACCAGCACAGATACGCAGTATTTT. Looking up the rest from reference TRBV7-3 and TRBJ2-3 gives the full variable domain: GAGVSQTPSNKVTEKGKYVELRCDPISGHTALYWYRQSLGQGPEFLIYFQGTGAADDSGLPNDRFFAVRPEGSVSTLKIQRTERGDSAVYLCASSPRTTSTDTQYFGPGTRLTVL.